This entry concerns a single T cell receptor beta chain. Its antigen is unknown. Alongside CTLA-4 blockade with ipilimumab, patients with chemo-refractory metastatic non-small-cell lung cancer received focal radiation. Sequencing was performed with immunoSEQ multiplex PCR; in TCRdb, only in-frame clones are kept and a portion is missing. The repertoire holds 35,000 to 55,000 clones, with over 60% as singletons. The data belong to a study of radiotherapy plus CTLA-4 blockade in lung cancer. Study background: Objective responses arose in roughly 18% of patients, and 25% to 35% experienced disease control.

Per the germline V gene, CDR1 is LNHDA and CDR2 is SQIVND (reference sequence). This CDR3 has 16 amino acids. With 3 bases removed from V and 0 bases from J, the gap between germline ends came to 12 bases. Study results and caveats: Blood-borne expansion of tumor-derived TCR clones followed radiotherapy plus ipilimumab. Early blood T cell clone changes and increased post-radiation serum interferon-beta were reportedly the strongest response predictors.

The chain carries TRBV19 and TRBJ2-1; D might be TRBD2 (6 bases). The input for sequencing was peripheral blood, taken from a patient treated with radiotherapy plus ipilimumab. The clonotype originates from a human donor with non-small cell lung cancer who had a partial response to radiotherapy plus ipilimumab. The DNA of the CDR3 is TGTGCCAGTAGTATGGGGGGTGGGAGCTCCTACAATGAGCAGTTCTTC. Translation: CASSMGGGSSYNEQFF.